The present entry profiles one TCR beta chain with its context. What it binds is not known. This entry is derived from a study of hypomethylating agent response in myelodysplastic syndrome. Study overall: Mean age was around 70 +/- 6 years; diploid cytogenetics predominated.

The germline gives CDR1 DFQATT, CDR2 SNEGSKA (reference sequence). This CDR3 comprises 11 residues. The V end was cut by 4 bases, the J end by 7 bases, with 8 bases between. Assay: immunoSEQ multiplex PCR; the TCRdb copy retains only in-frame clones and omits some. This sample carries some 5,700 clones, more than 70% of them seen once, and the ten largest clones take about 10%. General study points: Across all patients and within response groups, hypomethylating treatment left richness, diversity and clonality without significant change.

The chain joins TRBV20-1 to TRBJ2-1, with D uncertain. Source: bone marrow, taken before or after starting hypomethylating agent treatment for myelodysplastic syndrome (not recorded which). The sequence was collected from a human donor with myelodysplastic syndrome. The DNA for the CDR3 is TGCAGTGCTACGACTGGGAATGAGCAGTTCTTC. Protein product: CSATTGNEQFF.